The 27 T cell receptor beta chains reported below all come from one sample, sequenced in a study of cytomegalovirus exposure and HLA in healthy donors (dated by TCRdb to the late 2010s). The library was made by the immunoSEQ multiplex PCR assay. The multiplex PCR relied on a mix of 60 forward primers for TCR Vbeta segments and 13 reverse primers for TCR Jbeta segments. Held by TCRdb, this immuneACCESS table contains in-frame sequences only and omits some clones. Under half of the omission traces to an unresolved V gene where checked; the cause of the rest is unknown. This sample's table has entries for roughly 34,000 clones. The ten largest clones represent approximately 5% of the sample. Input material: PBMCs. These receptors were obtained from a middle-aged woman in good health and CMV-seropositive.

CDR3 residues: CASSLESGTEAFF. In nucleotides, the CDR3 is TGTGCCAGCAGCTTAGAATCGGGGACTGAAGCTTTCTTT. The chain combines TRBV7-3 with TRBJ1-1; no clear D gene. The germline gives CDR1 SGHTA, CDR2 FQGTGA. V was cut by 2 bases and J by 5 bases, with 9 bases left in between. This CDR3 has 13 residues. Supplemented by reference TRBV7-3 and TRBJ1-1, the full variable domain reads GAGVSQTPSNKVTEKGKYVELRCDPISGHTALYWYRQSLGQGPEFLIYFQGTGAADDSGLPNDRFFAVRPEGSVSTLKIQRTERGDSAVYLCASSLESGTEAFFGQGTRLTVV.

The rearrangement uses TRBV29-1 and TRBJ1-2, with 8 bases lining up with TRBD1. This CDR3 has 14 amino acids. CDR1 and CDR2 from the germline V gene are SQVTM and ANQGSEA. Unmatched junction bases numbered 5, after V lost 1 base and J lost 4 bases. CDR3 region: CSVEATGVAYGYTF. CDR3 bases: TGCAGCGTTGAAGCGACAGGGGTGGCCTATGGCTACACCTTC.

This chain uses TRBV6-6 with TRBJ2-7, with unresolved D. The CDR3 runs to 14 residues. Germline V gives CDR1 MNHNY, CDR2 SVGAGI (reference sequence). V was trimmed by 2 bases and J by 2 bases, leaving 10 bases between them. The DNA of the CDR3 is TGTGCCAGCAGTTACCCGAGGAAAGCCTACGAGCAGTACTTC. This sequence encodes CASSYPRKAYEQYF.

This chain uses TRBV6-5 with TRBJ2-7, with TRBD1 matching over 8 bases. This CDR3 has 13 amino acids. Losses at the gene ends were 6 bases for V and 5 bases for J; bases not matched to a gene: 6. Germline values: CDR1 MNHEY, CDR2 SVGAGI. CDR3 sequence (DNA): TGTGCCAGCAGCCGGACAGGGAACCACGAGCAGTACTTC. Translating it yields CASSRTGNHEQYF.

CDR3 nucleotides: TGTGCCAGCAGACACAGGGGAAATCAGCCCCAGCATTTT. Its protein is CASRHRGNQPQHF. The V call is TRBV2, the J call TRBJ1-5, with TRBD1 identical over 7 bases. Germline loops: CDR1 SNHLY, CDR2 FYNNEI. Trimming removed 6 bases from V and 4 bases from J; junction bases left unmatched: 3. The CDR3 extends over 13 amino acids. Full variable domain (outside the CDR3, taken from reference TRBV2 and TRBJ1-5): EPEVTQTPSHQVTQMGQEVILRCVPISNHLYFYWYRQILGQKVEFLVSFYNNEISEKSEIFDDQFSVERPDGSNFTLKIRSTKLEDSAMYFCASRHRGNQPQHFGDGTRLSIL.

The rearrangement links TRBV25-1 to TRBJ2-7; TRBD2 matches at 7 bases. Germline V CDR1 and CDR2: MGHDK, SYGVNS. The CDR3 length is 13 residues. Trimming removed 7 bases from V and 6 bases from J; junction bases left unmatched: 9. This CDR3 reads CASNPAGVAEQYF. The CDR3 nucleotides are TGTGCCAGCAACCCGGCGGGGGTGGCCGAGCAGTACTTC.

CDR3 in amino acids: CAWSVKSRGHATNEKLFF. The CDR3 DNA is TGTGCCTGGAGTGTAAAAAGTAGGGGACATGCAACTAATGAAAAACTGTTTTTT. V gene TRBV30 combines with J gene TRBJ1-4, with D possibly matching TRBD1 (6 bases). V was cut by 0 bases and J by 0 bases, with 17 bases left in between. CDR1 and CDR2 (germline): GTSNPN, SVGIG (reference sequence). This CDR3 is 18 amino acids long.

The chain is built from TRBV27 and TRBJ1-1; the match to TRBD1 covers 7 bases. CDR1 MNHEY and CDR2 SMNVEV come from the germline V gene (reference sequence). The CDR3 extends over 15 amino acids. V gave up 5 bases and J gave up 6 bases; unmatched junction bases: 12. CDR3 nucleotide sequence: TGTGCCAGCAGTCTAGGGACAGCCCGGCGGGCTGAAGCTTTCTTT. It specifies CASSLGTARRAEAFF.

The chain's CDR3 is CASSGLSGLLSNEQFF. The DNA for the CDR3 is TGTGCCAGCAGTGGACTATCCGGCCTCTTAAGCAATGAGCAGTTCTTC. This rearrangement joins TRBV25-1 to TRBJ2-1; a possible D gene is TRBD2 (5 bases). Germline CDR1 reads MGHDK; CDR2 reads SYGVNS. V was clipped by 4 bases and J by 6 bases, with 19 bases between them. The CDR3 runs 16 residues.

The V gene is TRBV9, the J gene TRBJ1-4; tentatively, D is TRBD1 (6 bases). The germline gives CDR1 SGDLS, CDR2 YYNGEE. This CDR3 contains 17 residues. V dropped 0 bases and J dropped 3 bases, with 15 bases sitting between them. The CDR3, as DNA: TGTGCCAGCAGCGTAGAAGGGACAACCGAGCCTAATGAAAAACTGTTTTTT. It is translated as CASSVEGTTEPNEKLFF.

The chain uses TRBV7-2 and TRBJ2-1; TRBD1 matches at 7 bases. CDR3 length: 15 residues. The germline CDR1 and CDR2 sequences are SGHTA and FQGNSA. J gave up 7 bases and V 3 bases, and 9 bases lay outside the gene matches. The CDR3 here is CASSFATGNINEQFF. In nucleotides, the CDR3 is TGTGCCAGCAGCTTCGCGACAGGGAATATAAATGAGCAGTTCTTC.

The chain employs TRBV6-1 and TRBJ2-1; 10 bases align to TRBD1. V was pared by 3 bases and J by 8 bases, with 4 bases of the junction left unmatched. CDR3 size: 14 residues. The germline V gene encodes CDR1 MNHNS and CDR2 SASEGT. As DNA, the CDR3 is TGTGCCAGCAGTGAGGGGACAGGGGTGGATGAGCAGTTCTTC. It specifies CASSEGTGVDEQFF.

This chain joins TRBV4-1 and TRBJ2-1; a possible D gene is TRBD2 (6 bases). The length of the CDR3 is 18 residues. V was shortened by 2 bases and J by 5 bases, with 22 bases between the two germline ends. Germline assignment: CDR1 MGHRA and CDR2 YSYEKL. The CDR3 reads CASSQSSLAKSLNNEQFF. The CDR3 region has the DNA TGCGCCAGCAGCCAAAGCTCTCTAGCGAAAAGTCTCAACAATGAGCAGTTCTTC.

CDR3 bases: TGTGCCAGCAGTAGCGGGAGGGCCATTTTAAACAATGAGCAGTTCTTC. This codes for CASSSGRAILNNEQFF. The J gene is TRBJ2-1, the V gene TRBV2; TRBD2 aligns across 10 bases. V lost 5 bases, J lost 5 bases, and 9 bases stayed unmatched. This CDR3 has 16 residues. The germline V gene encodes CDR1 SNHLY and CDR2 FYNNEI.

The J gene is TRBJ1-2, the V gene TRBV7-9; D may be TRBD1 (5 bases). There are 12 residues in the CDR3. Between the trimmed V and J ends, which lost 5 bases and 4 bases, there was a span of 8 bases. Germline V gives CDR1 SEHNR, CDR2 FQNEAQ (reference sequence). The CDR3 DNA follows: TGTGCCAGCAGCCGAGACAGCTATGGCTACACCTTC. Translated, it gives CASSRDSYGYTF.

The chain employs TRBV27 and TRBJ2-2; TRBD2 is a possible D gene (6 bases). There are 17 residues in the CDR3. Per germline, CDR1 MNHEY and CDR2 SMNVEV (reference sequence). Trimming removed 0 bases at V and 2 bases at J, with 13 bases between. CDR3 nucleotide sequence: TGTGCCAGCAGTTTATCGGGGCTAGCGTTTAACACCGGGGAGCTGTTTTTT. This gives the protein CASSLSGLAFNTGELFF.

The chain employs TRBV9 and TRBJ1-3, with 8 nucleotides matching TRBD1. The CDR3 totals 15 residues. Trimming removed 2 bases from V and 3 bases from J; junction bases left unmatched: 4. Germline values: CDR1 SGDLS, CDR2 YYNGEE. In DNA form, the CDR3 reads TGTGCCAGCAGCGTCATGACAGGGGATGGAAACACCATATATTTT. Translated: CASSVMTGDGNTIYF.

The rearrangement joins TRBV9 to TRBJ2-3, with D unresolved. The CDR3 is made up of 14 amino acids. The V gene's germline CDR1 is SGDLS and CDR2 YYNGEE. The V and J ends lost 0 bases and 2 bases respectively, with 7 bases between them. The CDR3 region is CASSVAADTDTQYF. The DNA for the CDR3 is TGTGCCAGCAGCGTAGCGGCGGACACAGATACGCAGTATTTT.

This chain links TRBV19 with TRBJ1-5; TRBD1 is a possible D gene (5 bases). Trimming took 5 bases from V and 0 from J, leaving 8 bases between them. The CDR3 is 14 amino acids. Germline assignment: CDR1 LNHDA and CDR2 SQIVND (reference sequence). This CDR3 reads CASSRTLSNQPQHF. The CDR3 DNA reads as TGTGCCAGTAGTCGGACACTTAGCAATCAGCCCCAGCATTTT. The full variable domain, with the rest looked up from reference TRBV19 and TRBJ1-5, is DGGITQSPKYLFRKEGQNVTLSCEQNLNHDAMYWYRQDPGQGLRLIYYSQIVNDFQKGDIAEGYSVSREKKESFPLTVTSAQKNPTAFYLCASSRTLSNQPQHFGDGTRLSIL.

The gene calls are TRBV6-6 and TRBJ1-5; 7 bases agree with TRBD1. In germline, CDR1 is MNHNY, CDR2 SVGAGI (reference sequence). J lost 2 bases, V lost 10 bases, and 14 bases had no gene match. This CDR3 contains 16 residues. CDR3 amino acids: CATLHSDRVGNQPQHF. In nucleotides, the CDR3 is TGTGCCACGTTACACTCCGACAGGGTGGGCAATCAGCCCCAGCATTTT.

The CDR3 loop is CASSITDRGGGYTF. Written as DNA, the CDR3 is TGTGCCAGCAGCATAACAGACAGGGGCGGGGGCTACACCTTC. The genes are TRBV9 and TRBJ1-2; 8 bases are shared with TRBD1. CDR3 size: 14 residues. Per germline, CDR1 SGDLS and CDR2 YYNGEE. Germline trimming cut 4 bases from V and 8 bases from J; bases unmatched to any gene: 10.

The V call is TRBV30, the J call TRBJ1-1; TRBD1 matches at 9 bases. The germline V gene encodes CDR1 GTSNPN and CDR2 SVGIG (reference sequence). The junction had 6 bases not matched to a gene; V was cut back by 0 bases and J by 7 bases. The CDR3 is made up of 14 amino acids. In DNA, the CDR3 is TGTGCCTGGAGTGTATGGGGACAGGGCGATGAAGCTTTCTTT. This sequence encodes CAWSVWGQGDEAFF.

This chain uses TRBV5-6 with TRBJ2-7; maybe TRBD1 (6 bases). Germline lookup yields CDR1 SGHDT and CDR2 YYEEEE. The CDR3 sequence is 13 residues long. V was cut by 5 bases and J by 5 bases, with 14 bases left in between. CDR3 amino acids: CASRRWGHDEQYF. The CDR3 DNA is TGTGCCAGCAGGCGCTGGGGGCACGACGAGCAGTACTTC.

The chain employs TRBV20-1 and TRBJ1-1; D uncertain. The germline V gene has CDR1 DFQATT and CDR2 SNEGSKA (reference sequence). CDR3 length: 11 amino acids. V was pared by 7 bases and J by 5 bases, with 11 bases between. DNA of the CDR3: TGCAGTGTAAGGAGAGGGACTGAAGCTTTCTTT. Translating gives CSVRRGTEAFF.

The chain carries TRBV30 and TRBJ2-7, with D maybe TRBD1 (5 bases). Germline CDR1 reads GTSNPN; CDR2 reads SVGIG (reference sequence). The CDR3 runs 13 residues. V was clipped by 2 bases and J by 6 bases, with 14 bases between them. CDR3 DNA sequence: TGTGCCTGGAGTTACAGGCAGAGATCCGAGCAGTACTTC. As protein: CAWSYRQRSEQYF.

Here the CDR3 reads CASSPPTRYEQYF. Written as DNA, the CDR3 is TGTGCCAGCTCACCACCGACTAGATACGAGCAGTACTTC. The rearrangement joins TRBV18 to TRBJ2-7, with D possibly matching TRBD2 (6 bases). CDR1 is KGHSH and CDR2 is LQKENI in the germline V gene. V lost 0 bases and J 4 bases, leaving 7 bases between the germline ends. The CDR3 consists of 13 residues.

The rearrangement uses TRBV7-9 and TRBJ2-5, with D hard to call. The V gene's germline CDR1 is SEHNR and CDR2 FQNEAQ (reference sequence). This CDR3 has 14 residues. V was pared by 1 base and J by 4 bases, with 10 bases between. The CDR3, as DNA: TGTGCCAGCAGCTTAGGCTCAGGTCTAGAGACCCAGTACTTC. Residues: CASSLGSGLETQYF.